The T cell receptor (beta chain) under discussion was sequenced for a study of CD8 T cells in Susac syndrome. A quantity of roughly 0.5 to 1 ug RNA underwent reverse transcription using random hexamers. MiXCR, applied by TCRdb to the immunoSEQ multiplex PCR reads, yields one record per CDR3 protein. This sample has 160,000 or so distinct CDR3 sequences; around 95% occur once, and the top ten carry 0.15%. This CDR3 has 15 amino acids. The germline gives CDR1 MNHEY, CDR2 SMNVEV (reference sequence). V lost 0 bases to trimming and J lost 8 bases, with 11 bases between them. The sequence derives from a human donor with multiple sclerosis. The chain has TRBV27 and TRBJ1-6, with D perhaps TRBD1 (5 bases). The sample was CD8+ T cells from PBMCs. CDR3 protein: CASSLSAGPYSPLHF. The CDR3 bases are TGTGCCAGCAGTTTATCGGCAGGGCCTTATTCACCCCTCCACTTT.